This T cell receptor (beta chain) originates from a study of blood T cell repertoires in COVID-19. Study-wide context: T cells, B-cell-depleted T cells, or PBMCs supplied cDNA or gDNA.

The authors' processing: For nucleated cells, counts were estimated from reference gene primer amplification. Clones were sequenced by immunoSEQ multiplex PCR, and TCRdb holds only the in-frame ones, with some missing. For V, J and clone size, that table is used; D and trimming come from the DNA. The sample has around 310,000 clones, about 91% seen once. The origin of this receptor is a woman aged 55-69 years with acute or convalescent COVID-19. The sample taken for sequencing was peripheral blood.

The CDR3 loop reads CASSLLGTGGVKETQYF. CDR3 in DNA: TGTGCCAGCAGCCTCTTAGGGACAGGGGGTGTTAAAGAGACCCAGTACTTC. The chain recombines TRBV3-1 (or the pseudogene TRBV3-2) with TRBJ2-5; TRBD1 matches at 11 bases. V lost 4 bases, J lost 3 bases, and 10 bases stayed unmatched. Germline-derived CDR1 and CDR2 are LGHDT and YNNKEL (reference sequence). There are 17 residues in the CDR3.